Listed below are T cell receptor beta chains from one sample, sequenced in a study of blood T cell repertoires in COVID-19. Assay used: immunoSEQ multiplex PCR; TCRdb lists only in-frame clones, some missing. The sample includes 35,000 to 50,000 clones, 60% to 85% of them seen just once. The sample consisted of peripheral blood. The receptors here all came from a man aged 70 or older with active or convalescent COVID-19. Both conserved end residues are part of each CDR3. The order of the fields is CDR3 length, clone size, V gene, J gene, D gene, CDR3 protein, CDR3 DNA. A D gene is named only where the DNA matches it firmly. Clone size is not always given. Where it is, it says once, few, many or a class for expanded clones.

>16|once|TRBV14|TRBJ1-3|TRBD1
CASSQERTGGVNTIYF
TGTGCCAGCAGCCAAGAGAGGACAGGGGGCGTAAACACCATATATTTT
>14|-|TRBV7-6|TRBJ2-5|TRBD1
CASSLVTGKETQYF
TGTGCCAGCAGCTTAGTGACAGGGAAAGAGACCCAGTACTTC
>16|-|TRBV10-3|TRBJ2-1|-
CAISDVRESSYNEQFF
TGTGCCATCAGTGATGTTCGGGAGTCCTCCTACAATGAGCAGTTCTTC
>18|-|TRBV5-1|TRBJ2-3|-
CASSRGLGGMSGTDTQYF
TGCGCCAGCAGTCGGGGACTAGGGGGCATGAGCGGCACAGATACGCAGTATTTT
>14|-|TRBV7-6|TRBJ1-2|TRBD1
CASSLDRDIYGYTF
TGTGCCAGCAGCCTCGACAGGGACATCTATGGCTACACCTTC
>14|-|TRBV6-5|TRBJ2-2|-
CASKRQASTGELFF
TGTGCCAGCAAGAGACAGGCGAGCACCGGGGAGCTGTTTTTT
>14|-|TRBV10-1|TRBJ1-4|-
CASSEGQTPEKLFF
TGCGCCAGCAGTGAAGGTCAGACTCCTGAAAAACTGTTTTTT
>16|-|TRBV19|TRBJ1-2|-
CASSIVRGLPRGGYTF
TGTGCCAGTAGTATAGTGCGCGGACTGCCGAGGGGGGGCTACACCTTC
>13|-|TRBV6-5|TRBJ1-1|-
CASIGGSGVIAFF
TGTGCCAGCATCGGGGGGAGTGGGGTGATAGCTTTCTTT
>17|-|TRBV7-9|TRBJ1-3|TRBD1
CASRSSLQGAKGNTIYF
TGTGCCAGCAGATCGTCCCTGCAGGGGGCAAAAGGAAACACCATATATTTT